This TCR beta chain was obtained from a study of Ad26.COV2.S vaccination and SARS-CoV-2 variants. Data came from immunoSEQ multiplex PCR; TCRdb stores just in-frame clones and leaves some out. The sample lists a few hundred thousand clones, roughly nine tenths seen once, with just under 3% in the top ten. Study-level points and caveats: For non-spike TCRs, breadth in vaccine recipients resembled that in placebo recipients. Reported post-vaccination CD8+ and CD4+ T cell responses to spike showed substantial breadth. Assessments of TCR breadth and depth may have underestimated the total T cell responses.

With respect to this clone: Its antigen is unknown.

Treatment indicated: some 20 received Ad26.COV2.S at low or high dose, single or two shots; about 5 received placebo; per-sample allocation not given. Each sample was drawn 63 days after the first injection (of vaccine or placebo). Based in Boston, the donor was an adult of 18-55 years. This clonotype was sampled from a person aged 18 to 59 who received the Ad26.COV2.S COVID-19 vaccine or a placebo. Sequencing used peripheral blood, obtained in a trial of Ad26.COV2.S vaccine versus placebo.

CDR3 DNA sequence: TGTGCCAGCAGTTACTCGACAGGGTATAAGACTGAAGCTTTCTTT. Its translation is CASSYSTGYKTEAFF. This chain joins TRBV6-5 and TRBJ1-1; 7 positions agree with TRBD1. Looked up from germline, CDR1 is MNHEY and CDR2 is SVGAGI. V gave up 0 bases and J gave up 5 bases; unmatched junction bases: 6. This CDR3 is 15 amino acids long.